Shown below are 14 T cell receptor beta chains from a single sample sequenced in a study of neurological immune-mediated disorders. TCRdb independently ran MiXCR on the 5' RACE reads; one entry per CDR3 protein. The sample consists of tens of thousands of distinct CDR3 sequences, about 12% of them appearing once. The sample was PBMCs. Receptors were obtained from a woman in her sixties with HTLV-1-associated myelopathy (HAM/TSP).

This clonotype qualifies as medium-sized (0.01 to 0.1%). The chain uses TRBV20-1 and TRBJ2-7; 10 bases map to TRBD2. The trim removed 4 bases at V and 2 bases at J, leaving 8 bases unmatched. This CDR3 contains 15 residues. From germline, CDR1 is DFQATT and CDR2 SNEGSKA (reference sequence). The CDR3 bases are TGCAGTGCTAAAGTTCTAGCGGGAGCCCCCTACGAGCAGTACTTC. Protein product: CSAKVLAGAPYEQYF.

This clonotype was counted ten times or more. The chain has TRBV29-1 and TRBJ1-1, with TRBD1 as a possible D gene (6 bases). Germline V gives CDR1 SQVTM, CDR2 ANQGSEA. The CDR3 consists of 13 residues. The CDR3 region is CTAKGHMNTEAFF. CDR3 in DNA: TGCACCGCAAAGGGACACATGAACACTGAAGCTTTCTTT.

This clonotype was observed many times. The CDR3: CASSRLLARGQDNEQFF. The CDR3 region has the DNA TGTGCCAGCAGTCGATTACTAGCGAGGGGGCAAGACAATGAGCAGTTCTTC. The rearrangement joins TRBV6-2 or TRBV6-3 to TRBJ2-1; tentatively, D is TRBD1 or TRBD2 (7 bases each). CDR3 length: 17 amino acids. Germline V gene lookup returns CDR1 MNHEY and CDR2 SVGEGT. Trimming left V 5 bases short and J 5 bases short, with 22 bases between.

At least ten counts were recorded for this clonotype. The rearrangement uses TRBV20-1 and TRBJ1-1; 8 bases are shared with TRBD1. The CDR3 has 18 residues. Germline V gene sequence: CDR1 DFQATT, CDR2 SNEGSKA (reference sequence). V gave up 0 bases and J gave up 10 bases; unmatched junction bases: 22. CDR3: CSARDGNIPHRGDGRAFF. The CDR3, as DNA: TGCAGTGCTAGAGACGGGAACATCCCCCACAGGGGGGACGGGCGAGCTTTCTTT.

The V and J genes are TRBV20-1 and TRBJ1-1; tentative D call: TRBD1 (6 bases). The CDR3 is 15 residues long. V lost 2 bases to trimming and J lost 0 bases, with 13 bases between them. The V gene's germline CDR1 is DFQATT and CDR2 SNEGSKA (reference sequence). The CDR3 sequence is CSARTYRDMNTEAFF. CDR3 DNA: TGCAGTGCTAGAACGTACAGGGACATGAACACTGAAGCTTTCTTT.

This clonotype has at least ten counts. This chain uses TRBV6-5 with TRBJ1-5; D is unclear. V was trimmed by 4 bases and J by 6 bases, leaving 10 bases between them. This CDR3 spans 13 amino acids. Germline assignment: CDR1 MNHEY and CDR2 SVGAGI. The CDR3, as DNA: TGTGCCAGCAGTTCCCAATCTTTTCAGCCCCAGCATTTT. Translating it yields CASSSQSFQPQHF.

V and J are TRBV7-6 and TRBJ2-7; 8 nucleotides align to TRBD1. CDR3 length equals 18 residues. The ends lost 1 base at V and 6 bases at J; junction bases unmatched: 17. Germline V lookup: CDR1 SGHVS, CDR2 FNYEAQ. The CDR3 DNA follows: TGTGCCAGCAGCTTAGTTCCTGGTGGGGGACAGGTGCACTCCGAGCAGTACTTC. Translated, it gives CASSLVPGGGQVHSEQYF. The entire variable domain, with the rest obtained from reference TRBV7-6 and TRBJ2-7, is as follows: GAGVSQSPRYKVTKRGQDVALRCDPISGHVSLYWYRQALGQGPEFLTYFNYEAQQDKSGLPNDRFSAERPEGSISTLTIQRTEQRDSAMYRCASSLVPGGGQVHSEQYFGPGTRLTVT.

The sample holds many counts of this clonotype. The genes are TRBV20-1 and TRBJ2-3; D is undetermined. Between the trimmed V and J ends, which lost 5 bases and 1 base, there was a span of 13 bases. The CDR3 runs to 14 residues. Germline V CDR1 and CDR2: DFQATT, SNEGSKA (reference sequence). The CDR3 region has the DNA TGCAGTGCTGGTGACTCGGCCCGCACAGATACGCAGTATTTT. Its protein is CSAGDSARTDTQYF.

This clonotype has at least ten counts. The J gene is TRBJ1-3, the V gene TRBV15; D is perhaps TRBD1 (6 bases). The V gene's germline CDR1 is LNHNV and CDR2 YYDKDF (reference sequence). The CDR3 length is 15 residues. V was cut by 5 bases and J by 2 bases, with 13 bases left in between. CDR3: CATSPEGGPGNTIYF. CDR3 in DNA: TGTGCCACCAGCCCGGAGGGGGGCCCTGGAAACACCATATATTTT.

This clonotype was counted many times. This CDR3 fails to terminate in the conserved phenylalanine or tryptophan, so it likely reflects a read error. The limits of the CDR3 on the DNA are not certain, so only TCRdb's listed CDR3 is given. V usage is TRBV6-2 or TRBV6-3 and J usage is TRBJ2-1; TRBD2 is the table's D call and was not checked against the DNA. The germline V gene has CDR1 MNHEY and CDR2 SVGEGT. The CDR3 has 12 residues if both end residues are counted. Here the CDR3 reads CASSSRQALVHL.

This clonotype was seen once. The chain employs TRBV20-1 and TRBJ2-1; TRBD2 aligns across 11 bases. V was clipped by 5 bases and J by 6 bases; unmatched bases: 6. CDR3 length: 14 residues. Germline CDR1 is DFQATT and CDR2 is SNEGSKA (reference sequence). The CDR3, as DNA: TGCAGTGCTTTAGCGGGAGGGGCTTTCAATGAGCAGTTCTTC. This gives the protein CSALAGGAFNEQFF.

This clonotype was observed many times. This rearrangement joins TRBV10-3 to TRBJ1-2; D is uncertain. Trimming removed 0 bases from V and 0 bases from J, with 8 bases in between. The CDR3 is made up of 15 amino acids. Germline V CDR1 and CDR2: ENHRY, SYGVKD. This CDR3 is CAISESGTTNYGYTF. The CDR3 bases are TGTGCCATCAGTGAGTCGGGCACGACTAACTATGGCTACACCTTC.

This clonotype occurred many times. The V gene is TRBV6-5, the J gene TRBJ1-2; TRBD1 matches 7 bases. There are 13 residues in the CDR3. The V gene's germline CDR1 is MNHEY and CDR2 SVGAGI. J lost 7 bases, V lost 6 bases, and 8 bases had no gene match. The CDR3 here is CASSPGQRGGYTF. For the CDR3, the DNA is TGTGCCAGCAGCCCGGGACAGCGAGGTGGCTACACCTTC.

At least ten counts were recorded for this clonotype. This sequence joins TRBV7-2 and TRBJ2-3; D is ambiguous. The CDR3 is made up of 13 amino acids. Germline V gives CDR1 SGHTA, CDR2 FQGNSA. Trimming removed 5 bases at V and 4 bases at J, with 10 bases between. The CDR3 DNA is TGTGCCAGCAGCCTTAATAGGGCAGATACGCAGTATTTT. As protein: CASSLNRADTQYF.